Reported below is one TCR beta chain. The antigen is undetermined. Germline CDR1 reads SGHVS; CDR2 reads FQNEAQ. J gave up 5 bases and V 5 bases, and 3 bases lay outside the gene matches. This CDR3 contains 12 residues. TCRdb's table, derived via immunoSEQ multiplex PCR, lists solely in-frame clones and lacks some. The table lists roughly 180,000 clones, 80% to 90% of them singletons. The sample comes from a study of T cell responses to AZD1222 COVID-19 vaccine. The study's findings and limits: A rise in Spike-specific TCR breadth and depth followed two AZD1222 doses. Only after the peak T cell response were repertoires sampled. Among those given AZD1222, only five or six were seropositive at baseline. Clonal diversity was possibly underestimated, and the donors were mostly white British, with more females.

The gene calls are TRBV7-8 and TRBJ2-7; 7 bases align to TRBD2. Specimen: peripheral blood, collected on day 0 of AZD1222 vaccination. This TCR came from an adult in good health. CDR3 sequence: CASSQGGDEQYF. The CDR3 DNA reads TGTGCCAGCAGCCAGGGAGGGGACGAGCAGTACTTC.